Included here is one TCR beta chain sequence, with context. Its antigen is unknown. Germline assignment: CDR1 LNHNV and CDR2 YYDKDF (reference sequence). CDR3 length: 17 residues. Trimming shortened V by 0 bases and J by 0 bases, and 12 bases separated the two germline ends. Vbeta (60) and Jbeta (13) primers were used in the PCR. Only in-frame clones appear in the TCRdb table, and some are missing; sequencing was by immunoSEQ multiplex PCR. Of 77,000 or so clones in the sample, about 80% were seen once. These data come from a study of cytomegalovirus exposure and HLA in healthy donors. The study, taken as a whole, reports: Upon later analysis, TCR association rates were observed to vary by HLA locus, being highest for DRB1 and lowest for HLA-C. Analyses of presence/absence relied on an assumption of roughly uniform sequencing depth across donors. An Asian-associated ancestry cluster reportedly showed fewer N-insertions than the approximately 690-donor mean in a later analysis.

Material: PBMCs. This clonotype was sampled from a middle-aged woman in good health and CMV-seronegative. The V gene is TRBV15, the J gene TRBJ2-1, with D uncertain. CDR3 amino acids: CATSRDDGLDSYNEQFF. CDR3 nucleotides: TGTGCCACCAGCAGAGACGATGGGCTCGACTCCTACAATGAGCAGTTCTTC.